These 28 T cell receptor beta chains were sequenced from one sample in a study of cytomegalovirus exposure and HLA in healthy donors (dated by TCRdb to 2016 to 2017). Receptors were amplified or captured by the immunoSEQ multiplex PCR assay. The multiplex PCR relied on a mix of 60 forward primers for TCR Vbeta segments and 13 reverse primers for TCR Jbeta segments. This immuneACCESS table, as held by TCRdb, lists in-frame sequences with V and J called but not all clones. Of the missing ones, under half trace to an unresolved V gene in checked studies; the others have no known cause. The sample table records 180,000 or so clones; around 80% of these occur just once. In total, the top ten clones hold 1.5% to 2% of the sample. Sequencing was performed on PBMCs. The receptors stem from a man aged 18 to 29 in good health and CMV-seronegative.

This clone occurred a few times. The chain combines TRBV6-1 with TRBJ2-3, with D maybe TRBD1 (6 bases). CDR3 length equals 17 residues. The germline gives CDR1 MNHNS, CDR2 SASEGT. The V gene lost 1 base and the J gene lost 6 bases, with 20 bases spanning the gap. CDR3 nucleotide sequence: TGTGCCAGCAGTGAAGAGATCAGGGGCCAGCCCTACGATACGCAGTATTTT. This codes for CASSEEIRGQPYDTQYF.

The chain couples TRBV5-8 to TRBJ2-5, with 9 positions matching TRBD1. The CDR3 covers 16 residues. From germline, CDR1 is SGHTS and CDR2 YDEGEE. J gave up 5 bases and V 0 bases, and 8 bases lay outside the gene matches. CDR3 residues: CASSLGDRALQETQYF. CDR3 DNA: TGTGCCAGCAGCTTGGGGGACAGGGCCCTTCAGGAGACCCAGTACTTC.

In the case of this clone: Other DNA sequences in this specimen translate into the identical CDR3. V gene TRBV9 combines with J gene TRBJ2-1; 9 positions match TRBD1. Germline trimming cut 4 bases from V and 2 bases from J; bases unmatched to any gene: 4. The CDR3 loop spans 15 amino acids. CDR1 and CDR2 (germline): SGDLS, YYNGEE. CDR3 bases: TGTGCCAGCAGCCCCGGACAGGGGACCTACAATGAGCAGTTCTTC. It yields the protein CASSPGQGTYNEQFF.

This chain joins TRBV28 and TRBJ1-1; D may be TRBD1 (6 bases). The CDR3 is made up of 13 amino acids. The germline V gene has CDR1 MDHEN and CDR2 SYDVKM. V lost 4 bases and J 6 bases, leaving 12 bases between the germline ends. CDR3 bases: TGTGCCAGCAGTTCAGGGGTTACGCCTGAAGCTTTCTTT. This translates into CASSSGVTPEAFF.

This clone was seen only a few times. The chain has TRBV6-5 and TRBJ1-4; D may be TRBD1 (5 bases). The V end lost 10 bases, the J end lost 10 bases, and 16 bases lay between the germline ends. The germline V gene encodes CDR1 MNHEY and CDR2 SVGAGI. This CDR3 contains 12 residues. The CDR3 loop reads CATREMRRKLFF. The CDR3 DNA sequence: TGTGCCACCAGGGAAATGAGGAGAAAACTGTTTTTT.

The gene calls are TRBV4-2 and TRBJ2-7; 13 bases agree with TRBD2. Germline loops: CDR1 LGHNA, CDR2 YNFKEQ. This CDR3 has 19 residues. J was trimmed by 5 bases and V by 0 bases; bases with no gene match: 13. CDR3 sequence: CASSQDLALAGGPEDEQYF. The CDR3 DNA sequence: TGTGCCAGCAGCCAAGATCTTGCACTAGCGGGGGGGCCGGAGGACGAGCAGTACTTC.

CDR3 DNA sequence: TGTGCCAGCAGCGGGGGCGGGGGGGCCTACAATGAGCAGTTCTTC. Its translation: CASSGGGGAYNEQFF. V gene TRBV5-8 combines with J gene TRBJ2-1; TRBD2 matches at 9 bases. The CDR3 length is 15 residues. The germline CDR1 and CDR2 sequences are SGHTS and YDEGEE. Losses at the gene ends were 4 bases for V and 2 bases for J; bases not matched to a gene: 4. The variable domain in full, with the rest retrieved from reference TRBV5-8 and TRBJ2-1, is EAGVTQSPTHLIKTRGQQATLRCSPISGHTSVYWYQQALGLGLQFLLWYDEGEERNRGNFPPRFSGRQFPNYSSELNVNALELEDSALYLCASSGGGGAYNEQFFGPGTRLTVL.

This chain's CDR3 is CASSLSDITYEQYF. Here the CDR3 DNA reads TGTGCCAGCAGTTTATCGGACATTACCTACGAGCAGTACTTC. The chain couples TRBV27 to TRBJ2-7; tentative D call: TRBD1 (5 bases). This CDR3 is 14 amino acids long. Germline V gene sequence: CDR1 MNHEY, CDR2 SMNVEV (reference sequence). Deletions cut 0 bases from V and 2 bases from J, with 8 bases between.

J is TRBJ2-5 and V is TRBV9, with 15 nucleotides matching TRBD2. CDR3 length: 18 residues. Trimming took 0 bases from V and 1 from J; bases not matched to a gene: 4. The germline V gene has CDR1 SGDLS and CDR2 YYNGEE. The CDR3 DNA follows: TGTGCCAGCAGCGTAGAGGGACTAGCGGGGGGAGGCCAAGAGACCCAGTACTTC. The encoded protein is CASSVEGLAGGGQETQYF.

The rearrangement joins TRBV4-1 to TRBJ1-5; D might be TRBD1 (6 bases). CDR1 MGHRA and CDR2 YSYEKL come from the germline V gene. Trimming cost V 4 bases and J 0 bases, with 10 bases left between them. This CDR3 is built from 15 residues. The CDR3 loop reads CASSPGTLSNQPQHF. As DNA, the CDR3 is TGCGCCAGCAGCCCAGGGACACTTAGCAATCAGCCCCAGCATTTT.

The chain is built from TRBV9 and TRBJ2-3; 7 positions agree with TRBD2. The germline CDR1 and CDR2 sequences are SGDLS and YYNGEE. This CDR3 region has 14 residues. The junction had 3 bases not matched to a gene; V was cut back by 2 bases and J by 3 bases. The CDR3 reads CASSVRTSTDTQYF. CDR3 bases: TGTGCCAGCAGCGTTCGGACTAGTACAGATACGCAGTATTTT.

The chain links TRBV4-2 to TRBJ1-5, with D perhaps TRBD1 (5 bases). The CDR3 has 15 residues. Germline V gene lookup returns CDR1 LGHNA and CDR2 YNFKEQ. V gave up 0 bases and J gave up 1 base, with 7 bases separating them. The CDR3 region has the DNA TGTGCCAGCAGCCAAGAGCAGGGAAGCAATCAGCCCCAGCATTTT. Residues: CASSQEQGSNQPQHF.

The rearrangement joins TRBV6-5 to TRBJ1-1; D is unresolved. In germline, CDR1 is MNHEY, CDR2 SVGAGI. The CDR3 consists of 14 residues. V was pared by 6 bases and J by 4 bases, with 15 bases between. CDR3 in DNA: TGTGCCAGCAGGCTACAGTACATGGGCACTGAAGCTTTCTTT. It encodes CASRLQYMGTEAFF.

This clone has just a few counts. CDR3 region: CATTEYSGSGGELFF. The CDR3 nucleotides are TGTGCCACCACGGAATACAGCGGGAGCGGCGGGGAGCTGTTTTTT. The V and J genes are TRBV27 and TRBJ2-2, with TRBD2 matching over 8 bases. Germline trimming cut 10 bases from V and 7 bases from J; bases unmatched to any gene: 14. In germline, CDR1 is MNHEY, CDR2 SMNVEV (reference sequence). The CDR3 has 15 amino acids.

The CDR3: CASSDQGTGTGELFF. The CDR3 coding sequence is TGTGCCAGCAGTGACCAAGGGACAGGGACCGGGGAGCTGTTTTTT. This chain joins TRBV6-4 and TRBJ2-2; 9 bases line up with TRBD1. CDR1 and CDR2 from the germline V gene are MRHNA and SNTAGT. With 2 bases clipped from V and 5 bases from J, the junction kept 3 bases outside the gene matches. This CDR3 comprises 15 residues.

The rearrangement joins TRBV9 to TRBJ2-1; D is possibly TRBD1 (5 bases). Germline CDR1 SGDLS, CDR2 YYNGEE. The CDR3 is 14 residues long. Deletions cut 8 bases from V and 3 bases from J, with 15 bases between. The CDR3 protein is CASQQGGGYNEQFF. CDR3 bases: TGTGCCAGTCAGCAGGGTGGTGGCTACAATGAGCAGTTCTTC.

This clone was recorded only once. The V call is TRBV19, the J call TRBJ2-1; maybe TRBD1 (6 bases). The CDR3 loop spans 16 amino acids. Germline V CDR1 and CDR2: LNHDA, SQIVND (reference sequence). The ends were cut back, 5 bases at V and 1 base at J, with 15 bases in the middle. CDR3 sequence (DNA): TGTGCCAGTAGTGTCGACAGGCCACCTTCCTACAATGAGCAGTTCTTC. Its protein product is CASSVDRPPSYNEQFF.

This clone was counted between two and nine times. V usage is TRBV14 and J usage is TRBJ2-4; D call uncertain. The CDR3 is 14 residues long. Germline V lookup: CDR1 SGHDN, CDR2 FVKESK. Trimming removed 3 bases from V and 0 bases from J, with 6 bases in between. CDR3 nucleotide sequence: TGTGCCAGCAGCCATGTACAAGCCAAAAACATTCAGTACTTC. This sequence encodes CASSHVQAKNIQYF.

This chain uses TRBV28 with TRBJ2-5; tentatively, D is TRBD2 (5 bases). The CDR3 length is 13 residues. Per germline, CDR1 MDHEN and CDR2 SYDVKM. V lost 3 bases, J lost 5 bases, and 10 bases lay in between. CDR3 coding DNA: TGTGCCAGCAGTTTCCCCCCGGGGGAGACCCAGTACTTC. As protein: CASSFPPGETQYF.

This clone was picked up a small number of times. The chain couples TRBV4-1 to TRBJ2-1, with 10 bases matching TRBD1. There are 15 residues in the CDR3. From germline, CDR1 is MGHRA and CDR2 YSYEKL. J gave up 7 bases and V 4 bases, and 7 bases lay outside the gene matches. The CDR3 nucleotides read TGCGCCAGCAGCCGAGACAGGGGGCTCGAGAATGAGCAGTTCTTC. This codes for CASSRDRGLENEQFF.

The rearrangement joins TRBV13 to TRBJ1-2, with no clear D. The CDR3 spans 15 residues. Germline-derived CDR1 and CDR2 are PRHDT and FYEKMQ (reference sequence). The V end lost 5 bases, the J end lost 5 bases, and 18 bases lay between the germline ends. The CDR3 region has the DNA TGTGCCAGCAGCCCCCCCCGTGGTCTTCTATATGGCTACACCTTC. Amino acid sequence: CASSPPRGLLYGYTF.

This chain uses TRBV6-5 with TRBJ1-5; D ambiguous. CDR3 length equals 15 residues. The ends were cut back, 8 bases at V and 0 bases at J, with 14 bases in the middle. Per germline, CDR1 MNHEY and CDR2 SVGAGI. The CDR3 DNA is TGTGCCAGCCGACCGACGCGGAATAGCAATCAGCCCCAGCATTTT. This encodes CASRPTRNSNQPQHF.

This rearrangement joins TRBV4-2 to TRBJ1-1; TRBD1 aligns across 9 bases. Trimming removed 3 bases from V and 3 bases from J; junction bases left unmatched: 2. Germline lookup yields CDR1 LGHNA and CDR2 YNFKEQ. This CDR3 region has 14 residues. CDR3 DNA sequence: TGTGCCAGCAGCCAGACAGGGGGAGACACTGAAGCTTTCTTT. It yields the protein CASSQTGGDTEAFF.

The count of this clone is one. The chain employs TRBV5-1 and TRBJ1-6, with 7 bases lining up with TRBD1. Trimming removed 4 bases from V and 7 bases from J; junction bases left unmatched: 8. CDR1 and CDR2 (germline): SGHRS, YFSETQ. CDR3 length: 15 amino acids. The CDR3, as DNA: TGCGCCAGCAGCCCAGGGGACAGAGAAAATTCACCCCTCCACTTT. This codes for CASSPGDRENSPLHF. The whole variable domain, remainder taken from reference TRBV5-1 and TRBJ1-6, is KAGVTQTPRYLIKTRGQQVTLSCSPISGHRSVSWYQQTPGQGLQFLFEYFSETQRNKGNFPGRFSGRQFSNSRSEMNVSTLELGDSALYLCASSPGDRENSPLHFGNGTRLTVT.

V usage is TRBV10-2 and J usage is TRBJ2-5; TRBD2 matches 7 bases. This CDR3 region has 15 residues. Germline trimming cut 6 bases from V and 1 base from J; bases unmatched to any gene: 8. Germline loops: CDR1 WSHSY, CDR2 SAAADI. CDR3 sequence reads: CASSAPGGGQETQYF. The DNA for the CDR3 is TGCGCCAGCAGCGCCCCTGGGGGGGGCCAAGAGACCCAGTACTTC.

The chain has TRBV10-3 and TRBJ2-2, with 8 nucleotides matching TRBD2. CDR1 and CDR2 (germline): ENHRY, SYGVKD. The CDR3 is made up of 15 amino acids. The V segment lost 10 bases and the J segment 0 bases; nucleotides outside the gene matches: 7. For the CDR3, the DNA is TGTGCCACCCAACTAGCGGCCGCGAACACCGGGGAGCTGTTTTTT. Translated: CATQLAAANTGELFF.

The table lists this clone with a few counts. CDR3 loop: CASSTFGGTLLGEQYF. For the CDR3, the DNA is TGTGCCAGCAGCACCTTTGGCGGGACTCTTCTCGGGGAGCAGTACTTC. This rearrangement joins TRBV5-4 to TRBJ2-7, with D possibly matching TRBD2 (6 bases). The CDR3 consists of 16 residues. Trimming stripped 4 bases from V and 7 bases from J, with 24 bases between. CDR1 SGHNT and CDR2 YYREEE come from the germline V gene (reference sequence).

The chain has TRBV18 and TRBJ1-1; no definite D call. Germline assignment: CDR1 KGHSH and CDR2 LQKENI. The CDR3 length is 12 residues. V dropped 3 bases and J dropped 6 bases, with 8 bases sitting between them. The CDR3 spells CASSPGPPEAFF. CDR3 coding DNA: TGTGCCAGCTCACCTGGGCCGCCTGAAGCTTTCTTT.